The 11 T cell receptor beta chains below were found in one sample sequenced in a study of blood T cell repertoires in COVID-19. Sequencing used immunoSEQ multiplex PCR; TCRdb keeps in-frame clones, though not all of them. The table includes a few hundred thousand clones, about 85% detected once. Sequences were obtained from peripheral blood. The source is a woman aged 18 to 35 with acute or convalescent COVID-19.

V usage is TRBV30 and J usage is TRBJ1-5; 9 positions agree with TRBD1. Germline V gives CDR1 GTSNPN, CDR2 SVGIG (reference sequence). This CDR3 is built from 14 residues. J was trimmed by 9 bases and V by 5 bases; bases with no gene match: 11. The CDR3 is CAWGDRVGPLPQHF. DNA for the CDR3: TGTGCCTGGGGGGACAGGGTCGGACCTTTGCCCCAGCATTTT.

The chain couples TRBV6-1 to TRBJ1-5, with D unresolved. The germline V gene encodes CDR1 MNHNS and CDR2 SASEGT. V was shortened by 0 bases and J by 9 bases, with 15 bases between the two germline ends. The CDR3 sequence is 15 residues long. CDR3 DNA sequence: TGTGCCAGCAGTGAAGCTGGGTTGGGAGGGAGGCCCCAGCATTTT. Translation: CASSEAGLGGRPQHF.

The V gene is TRBV27, the J gene TRBJ1-1; 7 bases match TRBD1. The length of the CDR3 is 14 residues. V was pared by 6 bases and J by 0 bases, with 4 bases of the junction left unmatched. CDR1 is MNHEY, CDR2 SMNVEV, per germline (reference sequence). In nucleotides, the CDR3 is TGTGCCAGCAGATTCGGGACAGTGAACACTGAAGCTTTCTTT. As protein: CASRFGTVNTEAFF.

This clone was seen only once. The chain employs TRBV5-1 and TRBJ2-7, with D uncertain. This CDR3 has 14 amino acids. CDR1 SGHRS and CDR2 YFSETQ come from the germline V gene. V dropped 0 bases and J dropped 2 bases, with 9 bases sitting between them. The CDR3 DNA reads as TGCGCCAGCAGCTTGGCCAGTAACACCTACGAGCAGTACTTC. Protein product: CASSLASNTYEQYF.

The chain recombines TRBV19 with TRBJ1-6; 7 positions agree with TRBD1. Germline-derived CDR1 and CDR2 are LNHDA and SQIVND (reference sequence). V lost 5 bases, J lost 7 bases, and 8 bases stayed unmatched. CDR3 length equals 15 residues. In DNA, the CDR3 is TGTGCCAGTAGTCCCCCAGGGACAGTCAATTCACCCCTCCACTTT. It encodes CASSPPGTVNSPLHF.

This clone was counted a few times. This chain connects TRBV5-1 to TRBJ1-6; 11 bases line up with TRBD1. The CDR3 length is 16 residues. The germline gives CDR1 SGHRS, CDR2 YFSETQ. V lost 4 bases and J lost 8; bases outside the gene matches: 8. CDR3 bases: TGCGCCAGCAGCGTAGAGGGACAGGGGGATGATTCACCCCTCCACTTT. The encoded protein is CASSVEGQGDDSPLHF.

The CDR3, as DNA: TGTGCCAGCACCCGCACCGGGGGTCTTTCCTACGAGCAGTACTTC. This encodes CASTRTGGLSYEQYF. The chain recombines TRBV6-5 with TRBJ2-7; TRBD2 might be the D (6 bases). The V gene's germline CDR1 is MNHEY and CDR2 SVGAGI. Trimming pared 7 bases from V and 1 base from J, leaving 17 bases between. This CDR3 is 15 amino acids long.

The chain joins TRBV15 to TRBJ1-5; D uncertain. V lost 0 bases and J 7 bases, leaving 10 bases between the germline ends. CDR1 LNHNV and CDR2 YYDKDF come from the germline V gene (reference sequence). This CDR3 is built from 14 residues. The CDR3 DNA is TGTGCCACCAGCAGAGATTTACCCGAGCAGCCCCAGCATTTT. Translating gives CATSRDLPEQPQHF.

This sequence joins TRBV4-1 and TRBJ1-4; D gene uncertain. Germline-derived CDR1 and CDR2 are MGHRA and YSYEKL. Trimming took 1 base from V and 8 from J, leaving 11 bases between them. The CDR3 extends over 14 amino acids. CDR3 coding DNA: TGCGCCAGCAGCCAAGGACACGAACGAGAAAAACTGTTTTTT. It is translated as CASSQGHEREKLFF.

To note about this clone: The same CDR3 is also encoded by other DNA sequences in this sample. The chain couples TRBV5-1 to TRBJ2-1; D not resolved. The CDR3 consists of 12 residues. V was clipped by 0 bases and J by 7 bases, with 5 bases between them. In germline, CDR1 is SGHRS, CDR2 YFSETQ. The CDR3 region has the DNA TGCGCCAGCAGCTTGGCCGGGAATGAGCAGTTCTTC. This sequence encodes CASSLAGNEQFF.

This chain links TRBV9 with TRBJ1-4, with TRBD1 matching 8 bases. The CDR3 has 15 residues. The trim removed 7 bases at V and 7 bases at J, leaving 12 bases unmatched. Per the germline V gene, CDR1 is SGDLS and CDR2 is YYNGEE. The CDR3 region has the DNA TGTGCCAGCGCCCGCAGGGGGCGCGGCGCTGAAAAACTGTTTTTT. This encodes CASARRGRGAEKLFF.